These 8 T cell receptor beta chains originate from one sample sequenced in a study of blood T cell repertoires in COVID-19 (dated by TCRdb to about 2020). Preparation of the library involved the immunoSEQ multiplex PCR assay. In its TCRdb copy, this immuneACCESS table keeps in-frame sequences only and misses some clones. Where compared with another copy, unresolved V genes explain less than half of these, and the others have no known cause. A total of 360,000 or so clones appear in this sample, roughly 86% of them only once. Over 1% of the sample is in the top ten clones. Sequencing used PBMCs or T cells enriched from blood (not recorded which). All receptors come from a woman younger than 45 who had been exposed to COVID-19.

The chain uses TRBV11-3 and TRBJ2-7; 9 bases line up with TRBD2. The CDR3 is 15 amino acids. Germline CDR1 SGHNT, CDR2 YENEEA. V lost 2 bases to trimming and J lost 4 bases; unmatched junction nucleotides: 6. The CDR3 protein is CASSLSGTSGYEQYF. The CDR3 bases are TGTGCCAGCAGCTTATCGGGAACTAGCGGGTACGAGCAGTACTTC.

The gene calls are TRBV11-3 and TRBJ1-1; 9 bases map to TRBD1. Germline V lookup: CDR1 SGHNT, CDR2 YENEEA. The CDR3 consists of 15 residues. The V gene end was trimmed by 4 bases and the J gene end by 4 bases; junction bases not matched to a gene: 7. The CDR3 region is CASSSSGQGFTEAFF. As DNA, the CDR3 is TGTGCCAGCAGCTCGTCGGGACAGGGCTTCACTGAAGCTTTCTTT.

The V gene is TRBV7-8, the J gene TRBJ1-2, with a weak D call TRBD1 (5 bases). Germline V CDR1 and CDR2: SGHVS, FQNEAQ. The CDR3 consists of 15 residues. The V end lost 2 bases, the J end lost 0 bases, and 10 bases lay between the germline ends. The CDR3 protein is CASSLYQGTNYGYTF. The CDR3 DNA follows: TGTGCCAGCAGCTTATATCAGGGAACTAACTATGGCTACACCTTC.

The chain uses TRBV7-7 and TRBJ2-7; 8 nucleotides agree with TRBD1. Germline V gene lookup returns CDR1 SSHAT and CDR2 FNYEAQ (reference sequence). The V segment lost 5 bases and the J segment 3 bases; nucleotides outside the gene matches: 6. The CDR3 covers 14 residues. Here the CDR3 DNA reads TGTGCCAGCAGCCCTGGGACAGGAGACTACGAGCAGTACTTC. Translated, it gives CASSPGTGDYEQYF.

The chain employs TRBV15 and TRBJ2-2, with 10 positions matching TRBD2. With V trimmed by 0 bases and J by 5 bases, 6 bases remained unmatched. Germline V gene sequence: CDR1 LNHNV, CDR2 YYDKDF (reference sequence). The CDR3 runs 17 residues. The CDR3 DNA reads TGTGCCACCAGCAGAGACCCGGGACTAGCGCGTACCGGGGAGCTGTTTTTT. This encodes CATSRDPGLARTGELFF.

The chain employs TRBV19 and TRBJ1-2; D ambiguous. V was cut by 1 base and J by 6 bases, with 12 bases left in between. Germline V gene lookup returns CDR1 LNHDA and CDR2 SQIVND (reference sequence). This CDR3 spans 14 amino acids. The CDR3 nucleotides are TGTGCCAGTAGTATAGGAAACCGCGGGCATGGCTACACCTTC. Translated: CASSIGNRGHGYTF.

The V gene is TRBV7-9, the J gene TRBJ2-7, with TRBD1 matching over 7 bases. This CDR3 has 15 residues. With V trimmed by 1 base and J by 2 bases, 5 bases remained unmatched. CDR1 SEHNR and CDR2 FQNEAQ come from the germline V gene (reference sequence). CDR3 amino acids: CASSLDRQGAYEQYF. CDR3 bases: TGTGCCAGCAGCTTAGACCGACAGGGCGCCTACGAGCAGTACTTC.

This clone came up once. This rearrangement joins TRBV9 to TRBJ2-1; TRBD2 matches 15 bases. The CDR3 consists of 19 residues. V was clipped by 0 bases and J by 0 bases; unmatched bases: 4. The germline V gene has CDR1 SGDLS and CDR2 YYNGEE. The CDR3 protein is CASSVEGLAGGSSYNEQFF. The CDR3 bases are TGTGCCAGCAGCGTAGAAGGACTAGCGGGAGGGAGCTCCTACAATGAGCAGTTCTTC.